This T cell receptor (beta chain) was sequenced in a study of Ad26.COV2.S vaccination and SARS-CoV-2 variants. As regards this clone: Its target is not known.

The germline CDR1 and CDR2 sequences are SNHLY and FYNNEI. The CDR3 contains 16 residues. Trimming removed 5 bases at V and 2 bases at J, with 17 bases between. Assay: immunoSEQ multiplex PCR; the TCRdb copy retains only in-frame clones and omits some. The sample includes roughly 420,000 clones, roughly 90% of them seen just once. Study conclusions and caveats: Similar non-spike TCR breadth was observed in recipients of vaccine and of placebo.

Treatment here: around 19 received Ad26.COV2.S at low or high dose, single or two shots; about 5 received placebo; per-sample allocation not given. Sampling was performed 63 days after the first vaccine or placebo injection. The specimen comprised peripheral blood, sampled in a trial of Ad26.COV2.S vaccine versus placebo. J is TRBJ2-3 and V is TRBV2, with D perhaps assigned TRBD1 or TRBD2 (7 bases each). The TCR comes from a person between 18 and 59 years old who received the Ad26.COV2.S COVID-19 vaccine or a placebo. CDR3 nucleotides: TGTGCCAGCAGTCGAAGGGGGCGGGGGAACACAGATACGCAGTATTTT. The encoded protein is CASSRRGRGNTDTQYF. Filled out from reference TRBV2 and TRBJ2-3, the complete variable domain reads EPEVTQTPSHQVTQMGQEVILRCVPISNHLYFYWYRQILGQKVEFLVSFYNNEISEKSEIFDDQFSVERPDGSNFTLKIRSTKLEDSAMYFCASSRRGRGNTDTQYFGPGTRLTVL.